This record covers a single T cell receptor (beta chain). It lacks a known antigen. Base qualities are missing; no much larger clone stands one base away. This sample is drawn from a study of blood T cell repertoires in COVID-19 (dated by TCRdb to between 2020 and 2021). Background on the whole study: The collaborator samples originated in the United States, Italy and Spain and spanned the acute and convalescent phases of COVID-19. The prospective study material was composed of cDNA or gDNA derived from T cells, B-cell-depleted T cells, or PBMCs. The dataset comprised deeply sampled blood TCRbeta repertoires from subjects exposed to, actively infected with, or recovered from COVID-19. The repertoires were released in a freely available public database meant as a resource for research on the immune response to SARS-CoV-2. The samples were drawn from two sources: the first 160 participants of the ongoing ImmuneRACE study, and 1,200 or so subjects contributed by 6 global collaborators. The sample metadata nearly always contained a de-identified subject ID, COVID-19 status, age in years and sex. HLA class I and class II types, where available, came from metadata supplied by the sample provider rather than from assay-based typing.

What the research found in general, with its limitations: Clinical and demographic metadata were provided uncurated, with the amount varying by source and participant.

The immunoSEQ Assay, a bias-controlled multiplex PCR, was used to amplify TCRbeta CDR3 regions from genomic DNA. Under the source paper's analysis protocol: The number of nucleated cells in each sample was estimated from the amplification of reference gene primers within the assay. Sequence reads were collapsed and filtered to measure the absolute abundance of every unique TCRbeta CDR3 rearrangement. For each sample, productive Simpson clonality was calculated as the square root of Simpson's diversity index across productive rearrangements. The table was pulled from immuneACCESS by TCRdb, which kept in-frame rearrangements only. Such tables lose some clones; where checked, under half of the loss comes from unresolved V genes, and the rest has no known cause. V, J and clone size were drawn from that table, and D and trimming were deduced from the DNA. This sample holds roughly 130,000 clones; around 80% were observed only once. Approximately 3.6% of the sample belongs to the ten largest clones.

Clipping removes 5 bases from V and 7 bases from J, with 13 as the unmatched junction base count. The germline V gene (reference sequence) supplies CDR1 LNHDA and CDR2 SQIVND. The CDR3 runs 16 amino acids, cysteine and phenylalanine included. The kept DNA is CDR3 alone, 48 bases in frame from the first base. The collaborating institutions used their own protocols to collect whole blood in K2EDTA tubes. For TCRbeta analysis, collaborators shipped samples as frozen whole blood, isolated PBMCs, or DNA extracted from either of those sample types. This TCR derives from a man in his 60s with acute or convalescent COVID-19. In this chain, TRBV19 is recombined with TRBJ2-2, with 7 bases matching TRBD1. Input material: peripheral blood. In nucleotide form, the sequence is TGTGCCAGTAGTCGGCCGGGACAGACCTTCGACGGGGAGCTGTTTTTT. Its product reads: CASSRPGQTFDGELFF.